The sequence of this T cell receptor (beta chain) was determined in a study of CD8 T cells in ankylosing spondylitis. This CDR3 spans 16 amino acids. After removal of 5 bases from V and 3 bases from J, the junction contained 8 bases not matched to a gene. Per the germline V gene, CDR1 is SGHTA and CDR2 is FQGNSA. In making TCR beta libraries, quantitative 5'-RACE with molecular barcodes was used. Via MiXCR, TCRdb re-called the 5' RACE reads, giving one row per CDR3 protein. The table lists under 550,000 distinct CDR3 sequences, roughly a quarter of them singletons. Points from the study as a whole: The authors reported significant enrichment of disease-linked clones in matched ankylosing spondylitis synovial fluid. A number of the motif variants had already been described in reactive arthritis synovial fluid and blood. There was a TCR beta motif, made of fewer than 10 highly homologous variants, that appeared characteristic of ankylosing spondylitis blood. Clones that were linked to disease were CD8+ and were relatively rare in peripheral blood.

Comment on this clonotype: The antigen remains undetermined.

The source is a male donor with ankylosing spondylitis. V usage is TRBV7-2 and J usage is TRBJ2-1; TRBD2 agrees at 9 bases. Sequencing was done on a sample of blood, either unsorted or a sorted T cell fraction (not recorded which). The CDR3 region is CASSPQASGDYNEQFF. The CDR3 DNA reads TGTGCCAGCAGCCCCCAGGCTAGCGGGGACTACAATGAGCAGTTCTTC.